This T cell receptor (beta chain) was observed in a study of metastatic and nonmetastatic thyroid tumors (dated by TCRdb to 2020 to 2022). For the wider study: Repertoires from peripheral blood and from tumor or nodule tissue samples of malignant and benign thyroid patients were compared. Findings and caveats that apply to the study as a whole: In both blood and tumor samples, malignant tumors were reported to have significantly higher TCR beta diversity than benign nodules.

Receptor libraries were prepared by PCR. The sample was run on an Illumina HiSeq 4000. High-throughput sequencing was used to profile the TCR beta-chain CDR3 region of every patient. The authors processed their data as follows. The researchers built a classifier to tell apart papillary thyroid cancer patients with distant metastasis, based on CDR3 differences among clinicopathological groups. Repertoire diversity was assessed with the Shannon index, and tumor-blood repertoire similarity with the Morisita-Horn index. The public reads were reprocessed in TCRdb via fastp at Q25 and MiXCR, keeping in-frame beta chains. The V and J calls shown here were made by TCRdb, not taken from the authors' results. This sample comprises 25,000 to 35,000 clones, roughly 23% of them detected only once. Of the sample, approximately 15% falls within the top ten clones. No treatment had been received by any patient before thyroid surgery. Using T-cell receptor beta sequencing, the researchers looked back retrospectively at clinical samples from patients, gathered between the early 2010s and the late 2010s.

In the case of this clone: No cognate antigen has been identified for it. Base qualities are not at hand, and no much larger clone is one base apart.

This TCR was sampled from a female donor with papillary thyroid cancer or a benign thyroid nodule (not recorded which). Some clones in this sample may be carry-over from other donors' samples. Sequenced sample: blood.

The CDR3 has the sequence CASSQGTSNYGYTF. The nucleotide sequence is given as TGTGCCAGCAGCCAGGGAACTTCTAACTATGGCTACACCTTC. The chain is encoded by TRBV4-2 joined to TRBJ1-2, with the D segment identity uncertain. V was cut back by 3 bases and J by 0 bases, leaving a gap of 8 bases between them. The CDR3, cysteine through phenylalanine, is 14 amino acids long. Left in the record is the CDR3 DNA by itself, 42 bases read in frame from the first base. The germline V gene gives CDR1 as LGHNA and CDR2 as YNFKEQ.